These 7 T cell receptor beta chains were all obtained from the same sample, sequenced in a study of CD8 T cells in ankylosing spondylitis. Study results and caveats: Among TCR beta sequences, a motif of several highly homologous variants appeared characteristic of ankylosing spondylitis blood.

Their specific antigens are unknown. MiXCR, run by TCRdb on the 5' RACE reads, gives a single entry per CDR3 protein. Here the sample spans 500,000 to 550,000 distinct CDR3 sequences, 10% to 15% being singletons. Sequenced: blood, either unsorted or a sorted T cell fraction (not recorded which). These receptors all come from a male donor with ankylosing spondylitis.

This clonotype was picked up many times. The junction does not match germline at one end; this may be a read error. The rearrangement joins TRBV28 to TRBJ2-3; 10 bases map to TRBD2. CDR3 length equals 15 residues. Germline CDR1 reads MDHEN; CDR2 reads SYDVKM. The CDR3 nucleotides are TGTGCCTGCAGCCAGCTAGCGGGGGGCACAGATACGCAGTATTTT. Amino acid sequence: CACSQLAGGTDTQYF.

This clonotype has only a few counts. V usage is TRBV20-1 and J usage is TRBJ2-3, with a weak D call TRBD2 (6 bases). In germline, CDR1 is DFQATT, CDR2 SNEGSKA (reference sequence). The CDR3 is 16 amino acids. Trimming removed 3 bases at V and 0 bases at J, with 16 bases between. CDR3 residues: CSASGNLALSTDTQYF. DNA of the CDR3: TGCAGTGCTAGTGGAAACCTAGCGTTAAGCACAGATACGCAGTATTTT.

This clonotype was seen ten or more times. The chain has TRBV12-3 or TRBV12-4 and TRBJ2-1, with TRBD2 matching over 8 bases. The CDR3 covers 15 residues. The V segment lost 4 bases and the J segment 8 bases; nucleotides outside the gene matches: 10. The CDR3 protein is CASSSLGTRGDEQFF. In DNA, the CDR3 is TGTGCCAGCAGTTCCCTGGGGACTAGGGGCGATGAGCAGTTCTTC.

The chain employs TRBV20-1 and TRBJ2-7, with unresolved D. Trimming left V 1 base short and J 4 bases short, with 11 bases between. From germline, CDR1 is DFQATT and CDR2 SNEGSKA (reference sequence). The CDR3 sequence is 13 residues long. In DNA form, the CDR3 reads TGCAGTGCTAGAGTGCCCGGCAGATACGAGCAGTACTTC. This translates into CSARVPGRYEQYF.

The chain combines TRBV29-1 with TRBJ1-1; TRBD1 matches 9 bases. The ends lost 4 bases at V and 11 bases at J; junction bases unmatched: 14. Germline assignment: CDR1 SQVTM and CDR2 ANQGSEA. This CDR3 is built from 14 residues. The CDR3 sequence: CSVGGQGQRVPAFF. DNA for the CDR3: TGCAGCGTTGGGGGACAGGGTCAGCGGGTGCCCGCTTTCTTT.

This clonotype was counted between two and nine times. The rearrangement links TRBV7-9 to TRBJ2-7, with D perhaps given as TRBD1 or TRBD2 (5 bases each). V shed 4 bases and J shed 6 bases, with 13 bases lying between them. Germline V CDR1 and CDR2: SEHNR, FQNEAQ (reference sequence). The CDR3 loop spans 13 amino acids. CDR3 in amino acids: CASSSWDEGEQYF. DNA for the CDR3: TGTGCCAGCAGCTCCTGGGACGAGGGCGAGCAGTACTTC.

This clonotype turned up a few times. The V and J genes are TRBV7-8 and TRBJ1-2; a possible D gene is TRBD1 (5 bases). The CDR3 totals 14 residues. From germline, CDR1 is SGHVS and CDR2 FQNEAQ. V was trimmed by 5 bases and J by 4 bases, leaving 14 bases between them. CDR3 region: CASSKGDGPYGYTF. In DNA form, the CDR3 reads TGTGCCAGCAGCAAAGGGGACGGCCCCTATGGCTACACCTTC. Using reference TRBV7-8 and TRBJ1-2 for the parts outside the CDR3, the full variable domain is GAGVSQSPRYKVAKRGQDVALRCDPISGHVSLFWYQQALGQGPEFLTYFQNEAQLDKSGLPSDRFFAERPEGSVSTLKIQRTQQEDSAVYLCASSKGDGPYGYTFGSGTRLTVV.